This T cell receptor beta chain was documented in a study of response to subunit inactivated influenza vaccine. V shed 6 bases and J 9 bases; nucleotides not matched to a gene: 6. CDR3 length equals 13 residues. Germline loops: CDR1 MDHEN, CDR2 SYDVKM. TCRdb ran MiXCR on the RT-PCR reads and lists one entry per CDR3 protein. Of fewer than 600,000 distinct CDR3 sequences in the sample, around 7.9% were seen once. Material: PBMCs from blood, obtained around 25 months after vaccination. This chain links TRBV28 with TRBJ2-7, with 12 bases lining up with TRBD2. This sequence was found in a man in his fifties or sixties who received an inactivated influenza vaccine. Here the CDR3 reads CASRGLAGPGQYF. The CDR3 region has the DNA TGTGCCAGCAGGGGACTAGCGGGTCCGGGGCAGTACTTC.